This TCR beta chain came from a study of circulating CD8 cells and anti-PD-1 response in melanoma. The overall study: Treatment was intravenous nivolumab at 3 mg/kg every 2 weeks. Study-level findings and limits: Published repertoire comparisons used only baseline and M1 samples. Clonotype sharing was highest between DPOS and TIGIT subsets. Diversity ranked highest in DNEG and lowest in TIGIT subsets.

Using roughly 14 ng of total RNA, TCR libraries were made with the QIAseq Immune Repertoire TCR panel. Each CDR3 protein is one row after TCRdb ran MiXCR on the reads. The sample carries 350 to 500 distinct CDR3 sequences, almost 8.5% recorded once. Four subsets defined by PD-1 and/or TIGIT were sorted from live CD3+CD8+TCRalphabeta+ cells. By sample share, this clonotype is medium-sized. The antigen is undetermined. CDR3 length equals 15 residues. Germline values: CDR1 KGHDR, CDR2 SFDVKD. V lost 5 bases and J lost 1, with 11 bases in between. This sequence joins TRBV24-1 and TRBJ2-1, with D perhaps matching TRBD1 (6 bases). The sample was CD8+ T cells from PBMCs, taken at baseline or after one month of anti-PD-1 therapy (not recorded which). This TCR was sampled from a human donor with melanoma. The CDR3 here is CATSGGTTSYNEQFF. The CDR3 coding sequence is TGTGCCACCAGTGGGGGGACAACTTCCTACAATGAGCAGTTCTTC.